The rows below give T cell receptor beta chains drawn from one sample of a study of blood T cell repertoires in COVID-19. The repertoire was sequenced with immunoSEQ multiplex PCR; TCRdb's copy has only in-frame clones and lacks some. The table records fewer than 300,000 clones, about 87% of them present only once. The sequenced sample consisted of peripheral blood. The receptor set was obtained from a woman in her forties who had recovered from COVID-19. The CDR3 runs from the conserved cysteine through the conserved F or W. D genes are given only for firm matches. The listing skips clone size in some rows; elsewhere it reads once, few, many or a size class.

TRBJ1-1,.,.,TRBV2,CASNGQMNTEAFF,TGTGCCAGCAATGGACAGATGAACACTGAAGCTTTCTTT
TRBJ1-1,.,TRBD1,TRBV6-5,CASSPDRGWNTEAFF,TGTGCCAGCAGTCCGGACAGGGGATGGAACACTGAAGCTTTCTTT
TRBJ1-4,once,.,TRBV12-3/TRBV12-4,CASRGGTNEKLFF,TGTGCCAGCAGAGGAGGGACTAATGAAAAACTGTTTTTT
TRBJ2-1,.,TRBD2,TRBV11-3,CASSLGLAGGDEQFF,TGTGCCAGCAGCTTAGGGTTAGCGGGGGGTGATGAGCAGTTCTTC
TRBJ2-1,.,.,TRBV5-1,CASSDTSSEQFF,TGCGCCAGCAGCGACACTAGCAGTGAGCAGTTCTTC
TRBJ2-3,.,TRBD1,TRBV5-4,CASSSRQGMRTDTQYF,TGTGCCAGCAGCTCGAGACAGGGGATGAGGACAGATACGCAGTATTTT
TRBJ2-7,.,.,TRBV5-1,CASSRGYEQYF,TGCGCCAGCAGCCGAGGCTACGAGCAGTACTTC
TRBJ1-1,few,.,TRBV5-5,CASSFWVRVAEAFF,TGTGCCAGCAGCTTCTGGGTCAGGGTGGCTGAAGCTTTCTTT
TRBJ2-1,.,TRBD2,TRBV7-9,CASSGTSGGTAQYNEQFF,TGTGCCAGCAGCGGAACTAGCGGGGGGACCGCCCAGTACAATGAGCAGTTCTTC
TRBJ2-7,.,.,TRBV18,CASSPGPQGSYEQYF,TGTGCCAGCTCACCAGGGCCCCAGGGGTCGTACGAGCAGTACTTC
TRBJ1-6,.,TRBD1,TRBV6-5,CASTRDRGRSPLHF,TGTGCCAGCACTCGGGACAGGGGGCGTTCACCCCTCCACTTT
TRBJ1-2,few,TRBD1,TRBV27,CASSPRTGRTLAF,TGTGCCAGCAGTCCCCGGACAGGGCGCACCTTAGCCTTC
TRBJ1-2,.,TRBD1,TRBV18,CASSPMDRGLESYTF,TGTGCCAGCTCACCCATGGACAGGGGTCTCGAGAGCTACACCTTC
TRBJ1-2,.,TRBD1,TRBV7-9,CASSLATGANYGYTF,TGTGCCAGCAGCTTAGCGACAGGGGCGAACTATGGCTACACCTTC
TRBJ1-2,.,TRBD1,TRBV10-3,CAITPGQGHGYTF,TGTGCCATCACCCCAGGACAGGGCCATGGCTACACCTTC
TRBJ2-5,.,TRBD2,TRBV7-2,CASSRREGGETQYF,TGTGCCAGCAGCCGCCGGGAGGGGGGCGAGACCCAGTACTTC
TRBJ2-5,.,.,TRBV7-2,CASSSYQETQYF,TGTGCCAGCAGCTCGTACCAAGAGACCCAGTACTTC
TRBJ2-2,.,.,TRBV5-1,CASRSGDVRTGELFF,TGCGCCAGCAGATCAGGGGACGTAAGGACCGGGGAGCTGTTTTTT
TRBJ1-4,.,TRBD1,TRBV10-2,CASSLQGAPEKLFF,TGCGCCAGCAGTCTACAGGGGGCACCAGAAAAACTGTTTTTT
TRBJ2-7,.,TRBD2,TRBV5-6,CASSLLAVYEQYF,TGTGCCAGCAGCTTACTAGCGGTATACGAGCAGTACTTC
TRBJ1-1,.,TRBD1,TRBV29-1,CSATGTETEAFF,TGCAGCGCCACCGGGACAGAAACAGAAGCTTTCTTT
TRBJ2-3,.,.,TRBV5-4,CASSSSISRATDTQYF,TGTGCCAGCAGCTCAAGCATATCCCGAGCCACAGATACGCAGTATTTT
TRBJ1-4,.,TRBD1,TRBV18,CASSPIGQGGEKLFF,TGTGCCAGCTCACCAATTGGACAGGGGGGAGAAAAACTGTTTTTT
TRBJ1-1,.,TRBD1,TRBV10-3,CATWDRGRSTEAFF,TGTGCCACCTGGGACAGGGGGCGGAGCACTGAAGCTTTCTTT
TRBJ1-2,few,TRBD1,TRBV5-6,CASSSPSHRGRLDYGYTF,TGTGCCAGCAGCTCTCCATCCCACAGGGGGCGATTGGACTATGGCTACACCTTC
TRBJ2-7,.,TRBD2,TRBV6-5,CASSYIAGDLSYEQYF,TGTGCCAGCAGTTACATAGCGGGGGACCTCTCCTACGAGCAGTACTTC
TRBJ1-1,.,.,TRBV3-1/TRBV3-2,CASSLEPMNTEAFF,TGTGCCAGCAGCCTCGAGCCGATGAACACTGAAGCTTTCTTT
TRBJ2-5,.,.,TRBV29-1,CSAEWGDETQYF,TGCAGCGCGGAGTGGGGCGACGAGACCCAGTACTTC
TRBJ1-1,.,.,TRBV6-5,CASRPRWRGGEAFF,TGTGCCAGCAGGCCCCGGTGGCGTGGGGGGGAAGCTTTCTTT
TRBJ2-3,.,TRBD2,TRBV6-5,CASSSPAGGLGDTQYF,TGTGCCAGCAGTTCCCCAGCGGGGGGGCTTGGAGATACGCAGTATTTT
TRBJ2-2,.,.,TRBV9,CASSGIEGAGTGELFF,TGTGCCAGCAGCGGGATCGAGGGGGCGGGAACCGGGGAGCTGTTTTTT
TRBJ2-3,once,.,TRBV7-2,CASSLVPQTASTDTQYF,TGTGCCAGCAGCTTAGTTCCACAGACCGCTAGCACAGATACGCAGTATTTT
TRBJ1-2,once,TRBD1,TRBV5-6,CASSFQGVNGYTF,TGTGCCAGCAGCTTCCAGGGGGTCAATGGCTACACCTTC
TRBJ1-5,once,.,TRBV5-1,CASSPWGGVGNQPQHF,TGCGCCAGCAGCCCATGGGGAGGGGTAGGCAATCAGCCCCAGCATTTT